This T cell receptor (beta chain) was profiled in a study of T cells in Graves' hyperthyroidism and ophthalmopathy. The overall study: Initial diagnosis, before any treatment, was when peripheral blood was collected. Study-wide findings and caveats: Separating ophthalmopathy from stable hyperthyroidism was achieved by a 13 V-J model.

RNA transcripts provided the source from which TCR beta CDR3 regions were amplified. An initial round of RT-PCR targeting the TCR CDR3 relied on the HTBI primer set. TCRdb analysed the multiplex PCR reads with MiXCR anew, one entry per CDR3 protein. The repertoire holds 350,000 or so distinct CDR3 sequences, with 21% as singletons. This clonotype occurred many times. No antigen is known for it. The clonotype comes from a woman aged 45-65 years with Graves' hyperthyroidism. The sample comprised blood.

CDR3 sequence (DNA): TGTGCCAGTAGTATCCAGGGACTCCTCCTTTCGGAGCAGTTCTTC. Translation: CASSIQGLLLSEQFF. The chain has TRBV19 and TRBJ2-1, with D maybe TRBD2 (6 bases). Per the germline V gene, CDR1 is LNHDA and CDR2 is SQIVND (reference sequence). There are 15 residues in the CDR3. The V and J ends lost 3 bases and 10 bases respectively, with 19 bases between them.